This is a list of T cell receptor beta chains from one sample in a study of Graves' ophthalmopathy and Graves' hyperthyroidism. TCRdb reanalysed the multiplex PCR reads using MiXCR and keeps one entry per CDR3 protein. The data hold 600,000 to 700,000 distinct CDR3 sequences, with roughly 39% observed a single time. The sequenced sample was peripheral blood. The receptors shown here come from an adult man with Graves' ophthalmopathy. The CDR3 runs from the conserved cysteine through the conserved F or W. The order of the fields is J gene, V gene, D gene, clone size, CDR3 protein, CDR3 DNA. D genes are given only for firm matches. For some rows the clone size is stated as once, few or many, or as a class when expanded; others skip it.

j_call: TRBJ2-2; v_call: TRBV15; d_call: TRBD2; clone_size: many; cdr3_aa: CATSRGTSPGELFF; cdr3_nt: TGTGCCACCAGCAGGGGGACTAGCCCCGGGGAGCTGTTTTTT
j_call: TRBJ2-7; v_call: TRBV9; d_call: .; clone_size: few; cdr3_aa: CASSSPGPSYEQYF; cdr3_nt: TGTGCCAGCAGTTCGCCGGGGCCCTCCTACGAGCAGTACTTC
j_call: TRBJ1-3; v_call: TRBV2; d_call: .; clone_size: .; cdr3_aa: CASSEEDPRNTIYF; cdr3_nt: TGTGCCAGCAGTGAGGAGGACCCAAGGAACACCATATATTTT
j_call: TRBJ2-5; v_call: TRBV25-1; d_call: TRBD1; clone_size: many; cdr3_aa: CASSDPTGEGRRGPQETQYF; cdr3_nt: TGTGCCAGCAGTGACCCCACAGGGGAAGGGAGAAGGGGTCCTCAAGAGACCCAGTACTTC
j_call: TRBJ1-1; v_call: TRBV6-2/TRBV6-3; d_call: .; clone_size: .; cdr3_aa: CASSYQGSGTEAFF; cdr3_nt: TGTGCCAGCAGTTACCAGGGATCCGGCACTGAAGCTTTCTTT
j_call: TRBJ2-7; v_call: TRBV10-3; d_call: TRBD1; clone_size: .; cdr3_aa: CAISERGTGDHEQYF; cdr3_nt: TGTGCCATCAGTGAGCGGGGGACAGGGGATCACGAGCAGTACTTC
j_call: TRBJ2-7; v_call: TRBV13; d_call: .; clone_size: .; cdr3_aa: CASSLGWRSYEQYF; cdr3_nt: TGTGCCAGCAGCTTAGGGTGGCGGTCCTACGAGCAGTACTTC
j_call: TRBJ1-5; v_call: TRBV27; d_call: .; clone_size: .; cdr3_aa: CASGMLHQPQHF; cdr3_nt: TGTGCCAGCGGAATGCTGCATCAGCCCCAGCATTTT
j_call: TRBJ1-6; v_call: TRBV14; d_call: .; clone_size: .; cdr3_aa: CASSAQSYNSPLHF; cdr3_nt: TGTGCCAGCAGCGCACAATCATATAATTCACCCCTCCACTTT
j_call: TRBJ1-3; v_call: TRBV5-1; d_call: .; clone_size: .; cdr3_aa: CASSFGQGNTIYF; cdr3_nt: TGCGCCAGCAGCTTCGGACAGGGAAACACCATATATTTT
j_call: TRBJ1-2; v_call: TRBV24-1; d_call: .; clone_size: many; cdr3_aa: CATSDLRDGYGYTF; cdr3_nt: TGTGCCACCAGTGACCTCCGGGACGGCTATGGCTACACCTTC
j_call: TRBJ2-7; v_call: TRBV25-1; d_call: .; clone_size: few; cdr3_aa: CASIVPSYEQYF; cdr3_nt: TGTGCCAGCATAGTTCCATCCTACGAGCAGTACTTC
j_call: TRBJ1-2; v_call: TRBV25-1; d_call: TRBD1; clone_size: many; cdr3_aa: CASEGQFYGYTF; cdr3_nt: TGTGCCAGCGAGGGACAGTTCTATGGCTACACCTTC
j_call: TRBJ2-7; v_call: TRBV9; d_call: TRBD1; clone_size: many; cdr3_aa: CASSGPGQGVLEQYF; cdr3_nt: TGTGCCAGCAGCGGACCGGGACAGGGTGTACTCGAGCAGTACTTC
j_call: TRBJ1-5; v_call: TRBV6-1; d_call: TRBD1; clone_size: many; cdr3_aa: CASTELVTGGNQPQHF; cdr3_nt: TGTGCCAGCACTGAGCTGGTGACAGGGGGCAATCAGCCCCAGCATTTT
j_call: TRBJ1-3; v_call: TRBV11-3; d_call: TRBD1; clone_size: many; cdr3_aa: CASSQGGHSGNTIYF; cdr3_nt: TGTGCCAGCAGCCAAGGGGGCCACTCTGGAAACACCATATATTTT
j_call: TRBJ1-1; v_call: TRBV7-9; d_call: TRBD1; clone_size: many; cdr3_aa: CASSQTPGQGNTEAFF; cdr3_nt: TGTGCCAGCAGCCAAACACCGGGACAGGGGAACACTGAAGCTTTCTTT
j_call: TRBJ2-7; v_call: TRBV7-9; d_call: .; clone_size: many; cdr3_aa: CASSLDRDISYEQYF; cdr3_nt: TGTGCCAGCAGCCTCGACCGGGACATCTCCTACGAGCAGTACTTC
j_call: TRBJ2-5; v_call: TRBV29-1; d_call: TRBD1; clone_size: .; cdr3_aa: CSVELTGGQTQYF; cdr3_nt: TGCAGCGTTGAGCTCACAGGGGGGCAGACCCAGTACTTC
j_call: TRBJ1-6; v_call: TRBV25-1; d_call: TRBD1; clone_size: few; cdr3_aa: CASRPDRGNSPLHF; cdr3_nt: TGTGCCAGCAGACCAGACAGGGGAAATTCACCCCTCCACTTT
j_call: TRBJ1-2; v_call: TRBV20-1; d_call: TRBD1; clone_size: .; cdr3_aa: CSARVQGANYGYTF; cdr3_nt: TGCAGTGCCAGGGTCCAGGGGGCGAACTATGGCTACACCTTC
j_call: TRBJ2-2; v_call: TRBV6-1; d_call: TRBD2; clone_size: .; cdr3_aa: CASSEQVAGVAGGELFF; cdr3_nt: TGTGCCAGCAGTGAACAGGTAGCGGGAGTGGCCGGCGGGGAGCTGTTTTTT
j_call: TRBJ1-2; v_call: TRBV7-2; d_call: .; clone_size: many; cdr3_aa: CASSSGLPYGYTF; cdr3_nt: TGTGCCAGCAGCTCGGGACTCCCATATGGCTACACCTTC
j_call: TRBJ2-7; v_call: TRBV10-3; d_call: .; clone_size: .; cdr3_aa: CAISEFTGNSYEQYF; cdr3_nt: TGTGCCATCAGTGAGTTTACAGGGAACTCCTACGAGCAGTACTTC
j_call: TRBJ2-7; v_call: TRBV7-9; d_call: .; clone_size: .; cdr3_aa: CASSLAEQAFEQYF; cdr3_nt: TGTGCCAGCAGCTTAGCGGAGCAGGCTTTTGAGCAGTACTTC
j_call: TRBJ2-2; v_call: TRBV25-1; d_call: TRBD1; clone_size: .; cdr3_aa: CASSLTQGAQTGELFF; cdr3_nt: TGTGCCAGCAGCTTGACACAGGGGGCACAAACCGGGGAGCTGTTTTTT
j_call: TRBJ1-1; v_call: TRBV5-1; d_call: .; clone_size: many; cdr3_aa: CASSPVHNTEAFF; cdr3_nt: TGCGCCAGCAGCCCTGTCCATAACACTGAAGCTTTCTTT
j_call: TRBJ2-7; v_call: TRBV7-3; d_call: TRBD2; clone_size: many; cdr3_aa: CASSPGGGGAGEQYF; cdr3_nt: TGTGCCAGCAGCCCAGGTGGCGGGGGGGCTGGCGAGCAGTACTTC
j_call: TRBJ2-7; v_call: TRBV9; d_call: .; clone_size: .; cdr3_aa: CASSYSRLGGYVYF; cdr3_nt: TGTGCCAGCAGTTACTCGAGGCTTGGAGGTTACGTGTACTTC
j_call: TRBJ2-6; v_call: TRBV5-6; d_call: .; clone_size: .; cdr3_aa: CASSQYSILSGANVLTF; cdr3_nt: TGTGCCAGCAGCCAATACTCAATCCTCTCTGGGGCCAACGTCCTGACTTTC
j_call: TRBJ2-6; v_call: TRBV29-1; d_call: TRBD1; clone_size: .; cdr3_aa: CSFSTGAGANVLTF; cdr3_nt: TGCAGCTTTTCGACAGGGGCAGGGGCCAACGTCCTGACTTTC
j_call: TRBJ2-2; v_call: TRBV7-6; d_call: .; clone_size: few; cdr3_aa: CASSLGDRDPTGELFF; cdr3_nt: TGTGCCAGCAGCTTAGGGGACCGGGACCCCACCGGGGAGCTGTTTTTT
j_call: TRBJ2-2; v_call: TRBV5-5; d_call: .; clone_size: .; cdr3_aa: CASSQVRVVGGELFF; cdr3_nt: TGCGCCAGCAGCCAAGTCCGGGTCGTCGGCGGGGAGCTGTTTTTT
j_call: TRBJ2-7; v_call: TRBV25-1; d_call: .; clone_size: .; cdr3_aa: CASSEYIRGRRLGEQYF; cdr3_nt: TGTGCCAGCAGTGAATATATTCGGGGCAGGAGGCTGGGGGAGCAGTACTTC
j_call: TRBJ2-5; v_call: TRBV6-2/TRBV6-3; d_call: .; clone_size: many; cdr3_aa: CASSVFLGGGETQYF; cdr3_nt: TGTGCCAGCAGTGTCTTCTTGGGAGGAGGAGAGACCCAGTACTTC
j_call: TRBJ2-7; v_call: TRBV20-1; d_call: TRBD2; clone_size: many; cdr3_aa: CSATPGLANEQYF; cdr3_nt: TGCAGTGCAACCCCGGGACTAGCCAACGAGCAGTACTTC
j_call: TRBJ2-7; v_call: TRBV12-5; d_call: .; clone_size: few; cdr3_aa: CASGLVLSGTHYEQYF; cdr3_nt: TGTGCTAGTGGTTTGGTACTGTCTGGGACTCACTACGAGCAGTACTTC
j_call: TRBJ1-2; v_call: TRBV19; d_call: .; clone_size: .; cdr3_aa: CASSPRDNENYGYTF; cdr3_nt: TGTGCCAGTAGTCCCAGGGACAACGAAAACTATGGCTACACCTTC
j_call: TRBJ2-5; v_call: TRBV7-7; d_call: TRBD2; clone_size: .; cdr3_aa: CASSRYWGSGAQETQYF; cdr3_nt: TGTGCTAGCAGCCGATACTGGGGTAGCGGGGCCCAAGAGACCCAGTACTTC
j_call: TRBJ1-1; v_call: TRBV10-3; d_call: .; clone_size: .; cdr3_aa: CAISTSGGAVEAFF; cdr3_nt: TGTGCCATCAGCACTAGCGGGGGGGCCGTCGAGGCTTTCTTT
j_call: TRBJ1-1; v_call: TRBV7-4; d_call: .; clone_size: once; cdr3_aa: CASSAGGQTNTEAFF; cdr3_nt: TGTGCCAGCAGCGCCGGAGGACAAACAAACACTGAAGCTTTCTTT
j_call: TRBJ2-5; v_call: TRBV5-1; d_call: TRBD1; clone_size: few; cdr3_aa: CASSLYGDRWGISETQYF; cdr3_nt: TGCGCCAGCAGCTTGTATGGGGACAGGTGGGGAATCAGTGAGACCCAGTACTTC
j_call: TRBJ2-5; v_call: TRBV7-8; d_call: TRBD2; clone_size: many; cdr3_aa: CASSLVSGGLTETQYF; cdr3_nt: TGTGCCAGCAGCTTAGTGAGCGGGGGGCTCACGGAGACCCAGTACTTC
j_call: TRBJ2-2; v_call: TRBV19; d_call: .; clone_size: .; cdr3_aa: CASNVIRGANTGELFF; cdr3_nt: TGTGCCAGTAATGTGATTCGGGGTGCGAACACCGGGGAGCTGTTTTTT
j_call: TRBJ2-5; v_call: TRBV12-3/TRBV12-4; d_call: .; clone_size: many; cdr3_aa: CASSPQGGETQYF; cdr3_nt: TGTGCCAGCAGTCCTCAGGGGGGAGAGACCCAGTACTTC
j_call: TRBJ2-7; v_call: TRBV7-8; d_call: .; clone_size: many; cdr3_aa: CASSASYEQYF; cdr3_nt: TGTGCCAGCAGCGCCTCCTACGAGCAGTACTTC
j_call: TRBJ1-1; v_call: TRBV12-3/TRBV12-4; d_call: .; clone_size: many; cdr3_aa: CASTLAGGATEAFF; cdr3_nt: TGTGCCAGCACCCTGGCGGGGGGTGCGACTGAAGCTTTCTTT
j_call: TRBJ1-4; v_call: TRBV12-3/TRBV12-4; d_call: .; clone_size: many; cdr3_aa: CASSYSTNEKLFF; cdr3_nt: TGTGCCAGCAGTTATTCAACTAATGAAAAACTGTTTTTT
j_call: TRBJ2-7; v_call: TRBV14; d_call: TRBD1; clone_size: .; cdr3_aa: CASSQMTGMEDEQYF; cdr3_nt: TGTGCCAGCAGCCAAATGACAGGGATGGAAGACGAGCAGTACTTC